The clone carrying this T cell receptor beta chain turned up a few times. The antigen is unknown. These data come from a study of immune evolution from preneoplasia to lung adenocarcinoma. Whole-study findings and limits: Later-stage lesions seemingly showed higher T cell density and diversity than normal lung. From normal lung to invasive adenocarcinoma, top clone frequencies appeared to decrease.

Assay: immunoSEQ multiplex PCR; the TCRdb copy retains only in-frame clones and omits some. The table shows about 26,000 clones, with roughly 74% occurring only once. Resections took place in Japan or China from the mid-2010s to the late 2010s. CDR1 and CDR2 (germline): SEHNR, FQNEAQ (reference sequence). Trimming left V 0 bases short and J 4 bases short, with 12 bases between. The CDR3 is 15 residues long. The TCR sequence derives from a person in their sixties or seventies with invasive lung adenocarcinoma. Some clones in this sample may be carry-over from other donors' samples. Sequenced input: FFPE invasive lung adenocarcinoma tissue. V usage is TRBV7-9 and J usage is TRBJ1-2; D remains ambiguous. CDR3 nucleotide sequence: TGTGCCAGCAGCTTAGCGGCAGGCGCCGCCTATGGCTACACCTTC. Translated, it gives CASSLAAGAAYGYTF.